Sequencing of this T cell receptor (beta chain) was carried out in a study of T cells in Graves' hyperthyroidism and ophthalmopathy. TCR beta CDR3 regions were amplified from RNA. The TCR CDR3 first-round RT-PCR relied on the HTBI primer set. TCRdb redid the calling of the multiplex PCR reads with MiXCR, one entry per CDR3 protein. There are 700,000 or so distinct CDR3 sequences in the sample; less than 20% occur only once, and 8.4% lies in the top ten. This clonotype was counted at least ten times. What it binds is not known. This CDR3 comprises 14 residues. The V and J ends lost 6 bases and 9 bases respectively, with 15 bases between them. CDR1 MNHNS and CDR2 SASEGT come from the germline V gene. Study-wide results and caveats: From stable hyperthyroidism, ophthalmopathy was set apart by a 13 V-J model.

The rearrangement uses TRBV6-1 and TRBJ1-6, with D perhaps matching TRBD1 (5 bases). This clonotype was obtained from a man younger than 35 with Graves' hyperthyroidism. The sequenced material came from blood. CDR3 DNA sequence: TGTGCCAGCAGCCTAAGACGGGGGAGTTCACCCCTCCACTTT. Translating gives CASSLRRGSSPLHF.